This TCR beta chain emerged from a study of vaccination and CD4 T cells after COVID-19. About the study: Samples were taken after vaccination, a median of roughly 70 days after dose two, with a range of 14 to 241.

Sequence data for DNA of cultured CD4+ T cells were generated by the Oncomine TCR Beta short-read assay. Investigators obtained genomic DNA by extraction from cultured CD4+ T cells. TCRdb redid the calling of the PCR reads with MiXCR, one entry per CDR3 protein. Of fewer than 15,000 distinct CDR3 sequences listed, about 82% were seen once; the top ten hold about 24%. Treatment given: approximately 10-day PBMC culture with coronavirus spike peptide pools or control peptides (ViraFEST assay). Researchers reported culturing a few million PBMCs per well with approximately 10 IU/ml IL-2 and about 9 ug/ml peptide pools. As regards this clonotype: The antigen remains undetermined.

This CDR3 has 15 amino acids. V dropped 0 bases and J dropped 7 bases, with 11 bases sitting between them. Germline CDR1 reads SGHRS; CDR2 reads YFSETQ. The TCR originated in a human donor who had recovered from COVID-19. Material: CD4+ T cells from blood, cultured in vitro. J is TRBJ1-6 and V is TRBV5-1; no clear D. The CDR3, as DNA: TGCGCCAGCAGCTTGGACATAGCGAGGAATTCACCCCTCCACTTT. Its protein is CASSLDIARNSPLHF.